The 13 T cell receptor beta chains presented below share a single source sample, sequenced in a study of T cell changes during pregnancy in multiple sclerosis. The protocol was immunoSEQ multiplex PCR, while the TCRdb copy is restricted to in-frame clones and leaves out a portion. The sample lists about 100,000 clones, around 90% occurring once. This material consisted of peripheral blood, taken in the second trimester of pregnancy. Every receptor here comes from a female donor with multiple sclerosis, enrolled in a pregnancy study.

This clone was observed a single time. The J gene is TRBJ1-1, the V gene TRBV10-3; tentatively, D is TRBD1 (5 bases). Per germline, CDR1 ENHRY and CDR2 SYGVKD. There are 14 residues in the CDR3. V shed 4 bases and J shed 1 base, with 10 bases lying between them. The chain's CDR3 is CAISGPGQNTEAFF. The CDR3 nucleotides read TGTGCCATCAGTGGCCCAGGACAGAACACTGAAGCTTTCTTT.

V and J are TRBV28 and TRBJ2-7; D is undetermined. The CDR3 has 15 amino acids. Germline V gives CDR1 MDHEN, CDR2 SYDVKM. The ends were cut back, 6 bases at V and 9 bases at J, with 24 bases in the middle. CDR3 region: CASRPRVSATLRQYF. CDR3 nucleotide sequence: TGTGCCAGCAGACCCCGGGTCTCAGCCACCCTAAGGCAGTACTTC.

The V call is TRBV11-2, the J call TRBJ2-3, with TRBD1 matching over 11 bases. The CDR3 loop spans 15 amino acids. Germline V gene sequence: CDR1 SGHAT, CDR2 FQNNGV. V lost 5 bases, J lost 8 bases, and 9 bases stayed unmatched. CDR3 DNA sequence: TGTGCCAGCAGCCTCGGGACAGGGGGTATAGCTACGCAGTATTTT. Amino acids: CASSLGTGGIATQYF.

The gene calls are TRBV5-6 and TRBJ2-7; 9 bases line up with TRBD2. The germline V gene encodes CDR1 SGHDT and CDR2 YYEEEE. V lost 0 bases and J lost 5; bases outside the gene matches: 6. This CDR3 is built from 15 residues. CDR3 amino acids: CASSLAGLASHEQYF. The CDR3 nucleotides are TGTGCCAGCAGCTTGGCTGGACTAGCGTCCCACGAGCAGTACTTC.

The rearrangement uses TRBV27 and TRBJ2-7; 8 bases match TRBD1. Germline CDR1 is MNHEY and CDR2 is SMNVEV (reference sequence). The CDR3 is made up of 14 amino acids. J gave up 7 bases and V 4 bases, and 9 bases lay outside the gene matches. This chain's CDR3 is CASSSRTGSIEQYF. The CDR3 coding sequence is TGTGCCAGCAGTTCCAGGACAGGGAGTATAGAGCAGTACTTC.

This chain links TRBV4-1 with TRBJ2-1; 8 bases agree with TRBD2. The CDR3 runs to 15 residues. Unmatched junction bases numbered 13, after V lost 5 bases and J lost 10 bases. CDR1 and CDR2 (germline): MGHRA, YSYEKL. The CDR3 here is CASSYPGLGESEQFF. The CDR3 nucleotides read TGCGCCAGCAGCTACCCGGGACTAGGGGAATCAGAGCAGTTCTTC.

The CDR3 sequence: CASRKTGGNTGELFF. In nucleotides, the CDR3 is TGTGCCAGCAGGAAGACAGGGGGTAACACCGGGGAGCTGTTTTTT. This chain uses TRBV2 with TRBJ2-2; 9 positions match TRBD1. V lost 6 bases and J lost 2; bases outside the gene matches: 4. Germline V gives CDR1 SNHLY, CDR2 FYNNEI. CDR3 length: 15 amino acids.

The V and J genes are TRBV27 and TRBJ1-1; 11 bases are a match to TRBD1. Germline V gene data show CDR1 as MNHEY and CDR2 as SMNVEV (reference sequence). Germline trimming cut 0 bases from V and 4 bases from J; bases unmatched to any gene: 10. This CDR3 spans 18 amino acids. The CDR3 DNA reads TGTGCCAGCAGTTTATCGTCCGGACAGGGGGCAGTGGGCACTGAAGCTTTCTTT. This encodes CASSLSSGQGAVGTEAFF.

V and J are TRBV28 and TRBJ2-7; D unclear. Germline CDR1 MDHEN, CDR2 SYDVKM. The germline V and J ends were trimmed by 3 bases and 0 bases, with 6 bases remaining between them. This CDR3 has 13 residues. CDR3 coding DNA: TGTGCCAGCAGTTTCGAGAGCTCCTACGAGCAGTACTTC. Its protein is CASSFESSYEQYF.

The chain joins TRBV7-9 to TRBJ2-3; TRBD2 aligns across 8 bases. Germline-derived CDR1 and CDR2 are SEHNR and FQNEAQ (reference sequence). The CDR3 has 15 residues. V lost 1 base, J lost 4 bases, and 4 bases stayed unmatched. The CDR3 protein is CASSLGSGMADTQYF. CDR3 DNA: TGTGCCAGCAGCTTAGGTAGCGGGATGGCAGATACGCAGTATTTT. Full variable domain (missing parts from reference TRBV7-9 and TRBJ2-3): DTGVSQNPRHKITKRGQNVTFRCDPISEHNRLYWYRQTLGQGPEFLTYFQNEAQLEKSRLLSDRFSAERPKGSFSTLEIQRTEQGDSAMYLCASSLGSGMADTQYFGPGTRLTVL.

A single count supports this clone. V is TRBV9 and J is TRBJ2-3, with TRBD2 identical over 10 bases. Germline V CDR1 and CDR2: SGDLS, YYNGEE. The CDR3 spans 17 residues. The J segment lost 5 bases and the V segment lost 0 bases, leaving 9 bases of the junction unmatched. CDR3 sequence: CASSVGQREGPRDTQYF. CDR3 bases: TGTGCCAGCAGCGTAGGTCAGCGGGAGGGCCCAAGAGATACGCAGTATTTT.

The chain couples TRBV6-5 to TRBJ2-7; 8 positions agree with TRBD1. Germline-derived CDR1 and CDR2 are MNHEY and SVGAGI. V was clipped by 4 bases and J by 5 bases; unmatched bases: 13. The CDR3 spans 16 residues. CDR3 nucleotide sequence: TGTGCCAGCAGTTCCATTAGAACAGGGGGGTCTCACGAGCAGTACTTC. Encoded protein: CASSSIRTGGSHEQYF.

This chain connects TRBV6-1 to TRBJ2-7, with TRBD2 matching over 9 bases. The CDR3 has 17 residues. Germline CDR1 MNHNS, CDR2 SASEGT. The ends lost 3 bases at V and 1 base at J; junction bases unmatched: 10. The CDR3 loop reads CASSEPSSGSASYEQYF. CDR3 DNA: TGTGCCAGCAGTGAGCCCAGTAGCGGGAGTGCATCCTACGAGCAGTACTTC.